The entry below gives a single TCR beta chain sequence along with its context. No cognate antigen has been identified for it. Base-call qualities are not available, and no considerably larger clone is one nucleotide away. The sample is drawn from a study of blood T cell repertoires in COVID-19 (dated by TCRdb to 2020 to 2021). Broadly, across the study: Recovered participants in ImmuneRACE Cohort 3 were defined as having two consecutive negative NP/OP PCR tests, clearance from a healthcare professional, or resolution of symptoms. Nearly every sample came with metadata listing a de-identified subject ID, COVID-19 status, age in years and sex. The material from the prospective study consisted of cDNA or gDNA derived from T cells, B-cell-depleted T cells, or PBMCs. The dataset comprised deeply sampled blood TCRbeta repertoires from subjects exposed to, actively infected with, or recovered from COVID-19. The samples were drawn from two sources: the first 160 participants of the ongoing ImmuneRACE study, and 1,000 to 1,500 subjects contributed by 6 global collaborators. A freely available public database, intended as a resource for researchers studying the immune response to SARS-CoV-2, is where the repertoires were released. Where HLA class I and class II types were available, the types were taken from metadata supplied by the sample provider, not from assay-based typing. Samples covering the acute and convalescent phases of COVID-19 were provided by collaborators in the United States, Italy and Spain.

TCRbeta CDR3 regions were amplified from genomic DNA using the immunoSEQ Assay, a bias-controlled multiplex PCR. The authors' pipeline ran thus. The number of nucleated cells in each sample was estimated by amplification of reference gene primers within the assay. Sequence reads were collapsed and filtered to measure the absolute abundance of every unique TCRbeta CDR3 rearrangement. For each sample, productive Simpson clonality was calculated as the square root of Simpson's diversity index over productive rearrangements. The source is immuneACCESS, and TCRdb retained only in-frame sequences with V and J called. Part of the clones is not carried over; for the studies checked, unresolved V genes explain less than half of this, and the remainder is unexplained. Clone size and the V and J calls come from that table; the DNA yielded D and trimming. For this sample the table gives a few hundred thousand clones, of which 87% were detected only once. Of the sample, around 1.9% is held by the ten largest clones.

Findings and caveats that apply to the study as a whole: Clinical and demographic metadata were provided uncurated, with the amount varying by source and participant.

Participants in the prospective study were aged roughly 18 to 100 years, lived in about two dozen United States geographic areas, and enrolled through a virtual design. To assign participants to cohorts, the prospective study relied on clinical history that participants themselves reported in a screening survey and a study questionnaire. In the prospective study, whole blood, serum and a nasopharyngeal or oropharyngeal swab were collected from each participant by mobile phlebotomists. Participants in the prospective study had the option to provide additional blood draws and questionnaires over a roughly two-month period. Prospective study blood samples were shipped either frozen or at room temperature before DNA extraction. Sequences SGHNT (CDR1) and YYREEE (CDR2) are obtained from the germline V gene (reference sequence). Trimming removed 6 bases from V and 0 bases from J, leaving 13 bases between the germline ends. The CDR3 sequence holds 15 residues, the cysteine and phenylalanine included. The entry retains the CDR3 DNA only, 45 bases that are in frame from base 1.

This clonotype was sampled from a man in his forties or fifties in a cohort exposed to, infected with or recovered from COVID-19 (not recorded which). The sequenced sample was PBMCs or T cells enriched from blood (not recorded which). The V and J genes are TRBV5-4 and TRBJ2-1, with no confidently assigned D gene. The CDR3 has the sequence CASTISASSYNEQFF. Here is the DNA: TGTGCCAGCACCATCAGTGCAAGCTCCTACAATGAGCAGTTCTTC. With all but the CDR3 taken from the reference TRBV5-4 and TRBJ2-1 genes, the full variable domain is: ETGVTQSPTHLIKTRGQQVTLRCSSQSGHNTVSWYQQALGQGPQFIFQYYREEENGRGNFPPRFSGLQFPNYSSELNVNALELDDSALYLCASTISASSYNEQFFGPGTRLTVL.